These 26 T cell receptor beta chains were sequenced from one sample in a study of blood T cell repertoires in COVID-19. Libraries were prepared by immunoSEQ multiplex PCR; TCRdb keeps only in-frame clonotypes and omits some of them. The data show roughly 70,000 clones, with around 74% seen just once and about 15% held by the top ten. The sample consisted of peripheral blood. Receptor source: a man in his sixties with COVID-19, enrolled during active disease.

This rearrangement joins TRBV6-6 to TRBJ2-1; TRBD2 matches 8 bases. V lost 2 bases to trimming and J lost 6 bases; unmatched junction nucleotides: 6. The CDR3 spans 15 residues. Germline loops: CDR1 MNHNY, CDR2 SVGAGI (reference sequence). The CDR3 sequence: CASSYPSGTSNEQFF. The DNA of the CDR3 is TGTGCCAGCAGTTACCCATCCGGGACTAGCAATGAGCAGTTCTTC.

The chain uses TRBV9 and TRBJ2-4; TRBD2 agrees at 12 bases. Per germline, CDR1 SGDLS and CDR2 YYNGEE. V was pared by 3 bases and J by 8 bases, with 3 bases of the junction left unmatched. The CDR3 loop spans 14 amino acids. The CDR3 spells CASSALAGGDIQYF. In DNA, the CDR3 is TGTGCCAGCAGCGCCCTAGCGGGAGGGGACATTCAGTACTTC. Based on the CDR3 plus reference TRBV9 and TRBJ2-4, the full variable domain is DSGVTQTPKHLITATGQRVTLRCSPRSGDLSVYWYQQSLDQGLQFLIQYYNGEERAKGNILERFSAQQFPDLHSELNLSSLELGDSALYFCASSALAGGDIQYFGAGTRLSVL.

CDR3 nucleotides: TGCGCCAGCAGCTTGGTCGGGAGTGACGAGCAGTACTTC. Translating it yields CASSLVGSDEQYF. The J gene is TRBJ2-7, the V gene TRBV5-1; a possible D gene is TRBD2 (6 bases). The CDR3 loop spans 13 amino acids. CDR1 is SGHRS and CDR2 is YFSETQ in the germline V gene. Trimming stripped 0 bases from V and 5 bases from J, with 9 bases between.

This sequence joins TRBV5-4 and TRBJ2-5; TRBD2 agrees at 7 bases. The ends lost 1 base at V and 2 bases at J; junction bases unmatched: 8. CDR1 SGHNT and CDR2 YYREEE come from the germline V gene (reference sequence). The CDR3 extends over 16 amino acids. The CDR3 DNA sequence: TGTGCCAGCAGCTTGAGCCCGGCCGGGGGGCAAGAGACCCAGTACTTC. Translated: CASSLSPAGGQETQYF.

This clone was recorded only once. The V call is TRBV24-1, the J call TRBJ2-5; D gene ambiguous. The CDR3 totals 15 residues. V dropped 0 bases and J dropped 4 bases, with 11 bases sitting between them. Looked up from germline, CDR1 is KGHDR and CDR2 is SFDVKD. The CDR3 DNA is TGTGCCACCAGTGATTTGGTTGGGCCCGGAGAGACCCAGTACTTC. It yields the protein CATSDLVGPGETQYF.

This rearrangement joins TRBV11-3 to TRBJ2-1; D uncertain. The CDR3 runs to 14 residues. Between the trimmed V and J ends, which lost 5 bases and 1 base, there was a span of 9 bases. From germline, CDR1 is SGHNT and CDR2 YENEEA. The CDR3 sequence: CASSRDSSYNEQFF. DNA for the CDR3: TGTGCCAGCAGCCGTGACTCTTCCTACAATGAGCAGTTCTTC.

There are a few counts of this clone. This chain uses TRBV4-1 with TRBJ2-3; D is possibly TRBD2 (5 bases). CDR1 is MGHRA and CDR2 is YSYEKL in the germline V gene. The CDR3 is made up of 13 amino acids. V shed 0 bases and J shed 4 bases, with 5 bases lying between them. This CDR3 reads CASSQEEADTQYF. The CDR3 DNA reads as TGCGCCAGCAGCCAAGAGGAGGCAGATACGCAGTATTTT.

The rearrangement links TRBV6-6 to TRBJ2-2; possibly TRBD1 for D (6 bases). CDR1 is MNHNY and CDR2 is SVGAGI in the germline V gene (reference sequence). The CDR3 totals 11 residues. V shed 8 bases and J shed 5 bases, with 6 bases lying between them. The CDR3 is CASGQTGELFF. The CDR3 DNA follows: TGTGCCAGCGGACAGACCGGGGAGCTGTTTTTT.

The chain couples TRBV4-1 to TRBJ1-1; D is perhaps TRBD1 (6 bases). Trimming took 1 base from V and 3 from J, leaving 12 bases between them. Looked up from germline, CDR1 is MGHRA and CDR2 is YSYEKL. The CDR3 totals 15 residues. The CDR3 is CASSQVDAGDTEAFF. The CDR3 coding sequence is TGCGCCAGCAGCCAAGTGGATGCAGGGGACACTGAAGCTTTCTTT.

The chain carries TRBV9 and TRBJ1-5; weak D call: TRBD1 (5 bases). Germline assignment: CDR1 SGDLS and CDR2 YYNGEE. The CDR3 is 14 amino acids. Trimming pared 3 bases from V and 4 bases from J, leaving 11 bases between. CDR3 protein: CASSADSRNQPQHF. CDR3 in DNA: TGTGCCAGCAGCGCAGACAGTCGGAATCAGCCCCAGCATTTT.

The chain has TRBV5-6 and TRBJ1-1, with a tentative D call TRBD1 (5 bases). CDR1 and CDR2 from the germline V gene are SGHDT and YYEEEE. Trimming cost V 4 bases and J 10 bases, with 14 bases left between them. CDR3 length: 12 amino acids. CDR3 residues: CASSHRQGAAFF. The CDR3 region has the DNA TGTGCCAGCAGCCACCGGCAGGGCGCAGCTTTCTTT.

The chain couples TRBV7-9 to TRBJ2-7; weak D call: TRBD1 (5 bases). The CDR3 sequence is 13 residues long. The germline V and J ends were trimmed by 3 bases and 1 base, with 7 bases remaining between them. CDR1 and CDR2 from the germline V gene are SEHNR and FQNEAQ (reference sequence). The CDR3 coding sequence is TGTGCCAGCAGCTTCGACAGTTCCTACGAGCAGTACTTC. Translating gives CASSFDSSYEQYF.

This chain connects TRBV10-3 to TRBJ2-7; 7 nucleotides agree with TRBD1. This CDR3 is 15 amino acids long. With V trimmed by 4 bases and J by 4 bases, 10 bases remained unmatched. Germline lookup yields CDR1 ENHRY and CDR2 SYGVKD. CDR3 bases: TGTGCCATCAGTGCCGGGACAGCTGGGTGGTACGAGCAGTACTTC. This codes for CAISAGTAGWYEQYF.

The rearrangement uses TRBV11-2 and TRBJ2-1; TRBD2 matches 7 bases. Germline V CDR1 and CDR2: SGHAT, FQNNGV. V shed 0 bases, J shed 2 bases, and the junction held 1 base outside the gene matches. The CDR3 length is 15 residues. CDR3 sequence reads: CASSLERETYNEQFF. CDR3 in DNA: TGTGCCAGCAGCTTAGAGCGGGAGACCTACAATGAGCAGTTCTTC.

The rearrangement links TRBV4-1 to TRBJ2-7; 7 bases fit TRBD2. The CDR3 spans 15 residues. Per germline, CDR1 MGHRA and CDR2 YSYEKL. The V and J ends lost 4 bases and 3 bases, in that order; junction bases with no gene match: 9. The CDR3 protein is CASSPLGGGIYEQYF. In nucleotides, the CDR3 is TGCGCCAGCAGCCCCCTTGGGGGGGGAATCTACGAGCAGTACTTC.

In its sample, this clone was seen a few times. The chain links TRBV2 to TRBJ2-1, with D maybe TRBD1 (6 bases). CDR1 SNHLY and CDR2 FYNNEI come from the germline V gene. The CDR3 loop spans 15 amino acids. Trimming shortened V by 4 bases and J by 1 base, and 11 bases separated the two germline ends. Here the CDR3 reads CASSATGSSYNEQFF. The CDR3 DNA reads TGTGCCAGCAGTGCTACAGGGTCGTCCTACAATGAGCAGTTCTTC.

The rearrangement uses TRBV9 and TRBJ1-1, with 8 bases identical to TRBD1. The V gene's germline CDR1 is SGDLS and CDR2 YYNGEE. The CDR3 spans 13 residues. V lost 2 bases, J lost 7 bases, and 4 bases stayed unmatched. The DNA for the CDR3 is TGTGCCAGCAGCGTGACAGGGGAAAATGAAGCTTTCTTT. This codes for CASSVTGENEAFF.

This chain uses TRBV5-6 with TRBJ2-1, with 11 bases that match TRBD2. Germline CDR1 reads SGHDT; CDR2 reads YYEEEE. The CDR3 loop spans 15 amino acids. V lost 4 bases to trimming and J lost 7 bases; unmatched junction nucleotides: 7. CDR3 DNA: TGTGCCAGCAGCCCCCTAGCGGGAGGAGTAAATGAGCAGTTCTTC. This gives the protein CASSPLAGGVNEQFF.

This chain joins TRBV28 and TRBJ2-5, with a possible D match to TRBD2 (6 bases). The length of the CDR3 is 13 residues. Germline loops: CDR1 MDHEN, CDR2 SYDVKM. The ends were cut back, 3 bases at V and 7 bases at J, with 12 bases in the middle. The CDR3 here is CASSLEGRGTQYF. The CDR3 bases are TGTGCCAGCAGTTTGGAGGGGCGGGGGACCCAGTACTTC. The full variable domain, completed using reference TRBV28 and TRBJ2-5, is DVKVTQSSRYLVKRTGEKVFLECVQDMDHENMFWYRQDPGLGLRLIYFSYDVKMKEKGDIPEGYSVSREKKERFSLILESASTNQTSMYLCASSLEGRGTQYFGPGTRLLVL.

This chain uses TRBV6-5 with TRBJ2-5; weak D call: TRBD1 (6 bases). V dropped 4 bases and J dropped 9 bases, with 12 bases sitting between them. The length of the CDR3 is 12 residues. Germline CDR1 and CDR2: MNHEY and SVGAGI. CDR3 loop: CASSLRPGAQYF. Here the CDR3 DNA reads TGTGCCAGCAGTTTAAGACCAGGGGCCCAGTACTTC.

This clone was seen a few times. This sequence joins TRBV7-9 and TRBJ2-7; 12 bases line up with TRBD1. Germline V lookup: CDR1 SEHNR, CDR2 FQNEAQ (reference sequence). Trimming cost V 1 base and J 6 bases; bases outside gene matches: 4. The CDR3 consists of 15 residues. DNA of the CDR3: TGTGCCAGCAGCTTAGTGGGGACAGGGGGCGTCGAGCAGTACTTC. Translation gives CASSLVGTGGVEQYF. The complete variable domain, with remaining parts taken from reference TRBV7-9 and TRBJ2-7, reads DTGVSQNPRHKITKRGQNVTFRCDPISEHNRLYWYRQTLGQGPEFLTYFQNEAQLEKSRLLSDRFSAERPKGSFSTLEIQRTEQGDSAMYLCASSLVGTGGVEQYFGPGTRLTVT.

The chain has TRBV6-6 and TRBJ2-7, with D maybe TRBD2 (5 bases). This CDR3 contains 12 residues. CDR1 MNHNY and CDR2 SVGAGI come from the germline V gene (reference sequence). Between the trimmed V and J ends, which lost 5 bases and 6 bases, there was a span of 11 bases. CDR3 nucleotides: TGTGCCAGCAGTCTCCCCCGGGGCGAGCAGTACTTC. Its protein is CASSLPRGEQYF.

This clone was seen a handful of times. The chain employs TRBV28 and TRBJ2-7, with TRBD1 matching over 7 bases. Germline CDR1 reads MDHEN; CDR2 reads SYDVKM. V lost 5 bases and J lost 3; bases outside the gene matches: 7. There are 14 residues in the CDR3. The CDR3 reads CASSPSGTVYEQYF. CDR3 DNA: TGTGCCAGCAGTCCCTCCGGGACAGTCTACGAGCAGTACTTC.

The chain has TRBV7-9 and TRBJ1-3; D is ambiguous. This CDR3 comprises 16 residues. The germline CDR1 and CDR2 sequences are SEHNR and FQNEAQ (reference sequence). V gave up 1 base and J gave up 4 bases, with 14 bases separating them. The CDR3 loop reads CASSLVSGSIGNTIYF. The CDR3 DNA reads TGTGCCAGCAGCTTAGTCTCCGGTTCTATCGGAAACACCATATATTTT.

Comment on this clone: The identical CDR3 is also encoded by other nucleotide sequences in the sample. The chain employs TRBV3-1 (or the pseudogene TRBV3-2) and TRBJ1-1; D call uncertain. V lost 4 bases to trimming and J lost 2 bases, with 8 bases between them. CDR3 length: 13 amino acids. Per germline, CDR1 LGHDT and CDR2 YNNKEL (reference sequence). The chain's CDR3 is CASSLEHNTEAFF. CDR3 coding DNA: TGTGCCAGCAGCCTAGAACACAACACTGAAGCTTTCTTT.

This clone has a handful of counts. The chain employs TRBV5-4 and TRBJ2-2; a weak D match, TRBD1 (6 bases). The ends were cut back, 0 bases at V and 8 bases at J, with 11 bases in the middle. The CDR3 runs to 14 residues. Germline V gene sequence: CDR1 SGHNT, CDR2 YYREEE (reference sequence). CDR3 loop: CASSLDRVGGELFF. The CDR3 region has the DNA TGTGCCAGCAGCTTGGACAGGGTCGGAGGGGAGCTGTTTTTT.